These 32 T cell receptor beta chains originate from one sample sequenced in a study of tumor and adjacent non-tumor tissue in lung cancer. TCRbeta libraries were built with three rounds of nested PCR, modified from ARM-PCR. TCRdb re-called the multiplex PCR reads through MiXCR, storing one row per CDR3 protein. The data show tens of thousands of distinct CDR3 sequences, less than 75% seen once. The template was RNA from unsorted bulk tissue. This non-tumor lung sample came from over 3 cm beyond the tumor edge. Sequencing used distant non-tumor lung tissue. Receptors originate from a woman aged 45-65 years with non-small cell lung cancer.

There are many counts of this clonotype. The chain is built from TRBV10-3 and TRBJ2-1, with 10 bases lining up with TRBD2. CDR1 is ENHRY and CDR2 is SYGVKD in the germline V gene. The CDR3 sequence is 18 residues long. The V and J ends lost 4 bases and 2 bases, in that order; junction bases with no gene match: 11. The CDR3 sequence is CAISGASGSIRAYNEQFF. The CDR3 bases are TGTGCCATCAGTGGGGCTAGCGGGAGCATCCGAGCCTACAATGAGCAGTTCTTC.

In its sample, this clonotype was seen once. Relative to the germline gene, one junction end is altered; a read error may explain this. J is TRBJ2-1 and V is TRBV5-1; D uncertain. This CDR3 has 14 residues. CDR1 is SGHRS, CDR2 YFSETQ, per germline. The CDR3 nucleotides read TGCACCAGCAGCTTGGTGGTAGAGTACAATGAGCAGTTCTTC. Residues: CTSSLVVEYNEQFF.

Remarks on this clonotype: This is likely a read error, given that the CDR3 carries no conserved phenylalanine or tryptophan at its end. J is TRBJ2-1 and V is TRBV11-1, with a tentative D call TRBD2 (5 bases). Germline CDR1 SGHAT, CDR2 FQDESV (reference sequence). The CDR3 consists of 13 residues. Here the CDR3 DNA reads TGTGCCAGCATCTTAGTGGGAGCCCGTGAGCAGTTCTTA. Protein: CASILVGAREQFL.

Details on this clonotype: Since a much larger clone is just one base distant, this may be a read error. The genes are TRBV29-1 and TRBJ2-7; D gene unclear. CDR1 is SQVTM, CDR2 ANQGSEA, per germline. The CDR3 covers 13 residues. CDR3 in amino acids: CSVEADRSYDQYF. The CDR3 DNA follows: TGCAGCGTTGAAGCGGACCGCTCCTACGATCAGTACTTC.

As to this clonotype: A read error may explain this, as a much larger clone is one base away. The chain couples TRBV12-3 or TRBV12-4 to TRBJ1-5; unclear D gene. This CDR3 has 13 amino acids. The CDR3 protein is CASRLAVSQPQHF. For the CDR3, the DNA is TGTGCCAGCAGGTTAGCCGTATCCCAGCCCCAGCATTTT.

As concerns this clonotype: This may be a read error: a much more frequent sequence differs by one nucleotide. This sequence joins TRBV6-1 and TRBJ2-3; 7 bases align to TRBD2. Germline loops: CDR1 MNHNS, CDR2 SASEGT. The V gene end was trimmed by 1 base and the J gene end by 8 bases; junction bases not matched to a gene: 12. The CDR3 spans 16 residues. The CDR3 coding sequence is TGTGCCAGCAGTGAAGTTCTATCGGGAGGAAGAGGTACGCAGTATTTT. Translated, it gives CASSEVLSGGRGTQYF.

The CDR3 loop reads CATSSSMHAAYNEQFF. The CDR3 bases are TGTGCCACCAGTTCATCGATGCATGCGGCTTACAATGAGCAGTTCTTC. The chain couples TRBV11-1 to TRBJ2-1; no firm D call. CDR3 length: 16 residues. V lost 10 bases to trimming and J lost 4 bases, with 23 bases between them. The germline CDR1 and CDR2 sequences are SGHAT and FQDESV (reference sequence).

This clonotype was seen ten or more times. The gene calls are TRBV10-3 and TRBJ2-3, with D maybe TRBD1 (5 bases). CDR1 ENHRY and CDR2 SYGVKD come from the germline V gene. This CDR3 is built from 14 residues. The ends were cut back, 10 bases at V and 1 base at J, with 15 bases in the middle. For the CDR3, the DNA is TGTGCCACGAACCCGACGACAGGCACAGATACGCAGTATTTT. It yields the protein CATNPTTGTDTQYF.

The gene calls are TRBV5-6 and TRBJ1-1, with D maybe TRBD1 (5 bases). The CDR3 sequence is 13 residues long. In germline, CDR1 is SGHDT, CDR2 YYEEEE. In DNA form, the CDR3 reads TGTGCTATCAGCCTTAGACAGCACACTGAAGCTTTCTTT. This translates into CAISLRQHTEAFF.

As regards this clonotype: This clone may be a read error of a much larger clone one base away. This chain links TRBV6-1 with TRBJ2-1; possibly TRBD1 or TRBD2 for D (6 bases each). This CDR3 comprises 15 residues. The germline V and J ends were trimmed by 6 bases and 8 bases, with 20 bases remaining between them. Germline values: CDR1 MNHNS, CDR2 SASEGT. The CDR3 sequence: CASSVWGVRGDEQFF. Written as DNA, the CDR3 is TGTGCCAGCAGCGTGTGGGGGGTCAGGGGCGATGAGCAGTTCTTC.

Note on this clonotype: This is likely a read error, given that the CDR3 carries no conserved phenylalanine or tryptophan at its end. The chain links TRBV11-3 to TRBJ2-3; TRBD1 matches 8 bases. This CDR3 contains 14 residues. From germline, CDR1 is SGHNT and CDR2 YENEEA. CDR3 sequence (DNA): TGTGACAGCATCTGGGACAGGCTGGCAGATACGCAGTATTTG. It encodes CDSIWDRLADTQYL.

Of note for this clonotype: A much larger clone lies a single base off, so this may be a read error. The chain has TRBV6-2 or TRBV6-3 and TRBJ2-1; TRBD1 might be the D (5 bases). Trimming pared 6 bases from V and 10 bases from J, leaving 19 bases between. Looked up from germline, CDR1 is MNHEY and CDR2 is SVGEGT. The CDR3 is made up of 14 amino acids. The CDR3 protein is CASSASRRSGEQFF. DNA of the CDR3: TGTGCCAGCAGCGCATCTCGGCGGTCAGGGGAGCAGTTCTTC.

The CDR3 region is CASRKNSYNEQFF. For the CDR3, the DNA is TGTGCCAGCCGAAAGAATAGCTACAATGAGCAGTTCTTC. This chain joins TRBV2 and TRBJ2-1; D gene ambiguous. V was shortened by 8 bases and J by 3 bases, with 11 bases between the two germline ends. Germline loops: CDR1 SNHLY, CDR2 FYNNEI. This CDR3 region has 13 residues.

As to this clonotype: Its ends do not fully match the called genes, so a read error is possible. The chain uses TRBV13 and TRBJ2-2; D possibly corresponds to TRBD1 (7 bases). Germline loops: CDR1 PRHDT, CDR2 FYEKMQ (reference sequence). The CDR3 has 14 residues. The CDR3 here is CTRSLQGRSGELFF. The CDR3 DNA reads TGTACCAGAAGCTTACAGGGGAGGTCCGGGGAGCTGTTTTTT. Filled out from reference TRBV13 and TRBJ2-2, the complete variable domain reads AAGVIQSPRHLIKEKRETATLKCYPIPRHDTVYWYQQGPGQDPQFLISFYEKMQSDKGSIPDRFSAQQFSDYHSELNMSSLELGDSALYFCTRSLQGRSGELFFGEGSRLTVL.

Many counts were recorded for this clonotype. CDR3 DNA sequence: TGTGCCATCAGTGACAGGGGTGCTGCCGAAAAACTGTTTTTT. Its translation: CAISDRGAAEKLFF. This sequence joins TRBV10-3 and TRBJ1-4, with D possibly TRBD1 on 6 matching bases. V shed 3 bases and J shed 8 bases, with 13 bases lying between them. This CDR3 is 14 amino acids long. Germline lookup yields CDR1 ENHRY and CDR2 SYGVKD.

For this clonotype: A much larger clone differs by one base, so this may be a read error. This chain joins TRBV20-1 and TRBJ1-2; D perhaps matches TRBD1 (6 bases). Germline V gene data show CDR1 as DFQATT and CDR2 as SNEGSKA (reference sequence). CDR3 length equals 12 residues. Trimming left V 5 bases short and J 8 bases short, with 15 bases between. CDR3: CSAGEQGLGYTF. Written as DNA, the CDR3 is TGCAGTGCTGGGGAACAGGGTCTCGGCTACACCTTC.

Notes on this clonotype: This sequence may be a read error, since a much larger clone differs from it by one base. The chain recombines TRBV6-5 with TRBJ1-2, with D unresolved. V was clipped by 7 bases and J by 8 bases, with 26 bases between them. Germline CDR1 MNHEY, CDR2 SVGAGI. The CDR3 has 16 amino acids. Here the CDR3 reads CASIPSGSAQGQGYTF. CDR3 in DNA: TGTGCCAGCATCCCCTCGGGGTCCGCGCAAGGGCAGGGCTACACCTTC.

For this clonotype: The junction differs from germline at one of its ends, possibly a read error. The chain has TRBV6-5 and TRBJ1-1; perhaps TRBD1 as D (6 bases). This CDR3 has 14 residues. Germline assignment: CDR1 MNHEY and CDR2 SVGAGI. CDR3 loop: CASKLTGTSPEASF. CDR3 nucleotide sequence: TGTGCCAGCAAGCTTACAGGGACGAGTCCTGAAGCTTCATTT.

This clonotype turned up a few times. The gene calls are TRBV24-1 and TRBJ2-3, with D uncertain. V shed 6 bases and J shed 2 bases, with 14 bases lying between them. Germline V CDR1 and CDR2: KGHDR, SFDVKD. This CDR3 has 15 residues. The CDR3 loop reads CATSPGPTPTDTQYF. DNA of the CDR3: TGTGCCACCAGTCCTGGGCCAACCCCCACAGATACGCAGTATTTT.

This clonotype has a count of ten or more. This chain connects TRBV6-2 or TRBV6-3 to TRBJ2-5; 7 nucleotides align to TRBD1. Germline CDR1 MNHEY, CDR2 SVGEGT. The V and J ends lost 7 bases and 2 bases, in that order; junction bases with no gene match: 7. This CDR3 comprises 14 residues. As DNA, the CDR3 is TGTGCCAGCACTAGGGACAGCCTACAAGAGACCCAGTACTTC. Translated: CASTRDSLQETQYF.

This clonotype was counted ten times or more. The chain couples TRBV12-3 or TRBV12-4 to TRBJ2-2, with D unresolved. This CDR3 has 14 amino acids. V was pared by 1 base and J by 1 base, with 4 bases between. The CDR3 protein is CASSLDGNTGELFF. As DNA, the CDR3 is TGTGCCAGCAGTTTAGATGGGAACACCGGGGAGCTGTTTTTT.

The chain has TRBV11-2 and TRBJ2-7; the D gene is possibly TRBD1 (5 bases). This CDR3 has 16 amino acids. Germline values: CDR1 SGHAT, CDR2 FQNNGV. Between the trimmed V and J ends, which lost 7 bases and 2 bases, there was a span of 21 bases. CDR3 in DNA: TGTGCCAGCAACCTAAATATCGCTCAGGGAACCTACGAGCAGTACTTC. Translation: CASNLNIAQGTYEQYF.

Of note for this clonotype: Mismatch with germline at one junction end may stem from a read error. The chain is built from TRBV20-1 and TRBJ1-4; possible D gene TRBD1, 6 bases. CDR3 length: 17 amino acids. Germline CDR1 DFQATT, CDR2 SNEGSKA (reference sequence). The CDR3 nucleotides are TGCAGTACTAGAGTTTGGGGGCCAGCCTCAACTAATGAAAAACTGTTTTTT. Amino acid sequence: CSTRVWGPASTNEKLFF.

On this clonotype: A clone one base away is much larger, so this may be a read error. The V and J genes are TRBV6-5 and TRBJ2-7, with TRBD2 matching 8 bases. This CDR3 has 14 amino acids. Germline values: CDR1 MNHEY, CDR2 SVGAGI. V shed 4 bases and J 2 bases; nucleotides not matched to a gene: 4. CDR3 sequence: CASSSTSETYEQYF. CDR3 DNA: TGTGCCAGCAGTTCGACTAGCGAAACCTACGAGCAGTACTTC.

There are many counts of this clonotype. The gene calls are TRBV5-6 and TRBJ1-5; D is perhaps TRBD1 (5 bases). CDR3 length: 15 amino acids. V gave up 0 bases and J gave up 0 bases, with 7 bases separating them. Germline CDR1 reads SGHDT; CDR2 reads YYEEEE. This CDR3 is CASSLGGYSNQPQHF. The CDR3 region has the DNA TGTGCCAGCAGCTTGGGGGGGTATAGCAATCAGCCCCAGCATTTT. Full variable domain (outside the CDR3, taken from reference TRBV5-6 and TRBJ1-5): DAGVTQSPTHLIKTRGQQVTLRCSPKSGHDTVSWYQQALGQGPQFIFQYYEEEERQRGNFPDRFSGHQFPNYSSELNVNALLLGDSALYLCASSLGGYSNQPQHFGDGTRLSIL.

A word on this clonotype: A junction boundary mismatches the germline segment, possibly from a read error. The chain is built from TRBV28 and TRBJ2-2; TRBD1 matches 9 bases. The germline V gene encodes CDR1 MDHEN and CDR2 SYDVKM. CDR3 length: 17 amino acids. The CDR3 nucleotides are TGTGCCAGCATTTTATCGGCCGGGACAGGGAACACCGGGGAGCTATTTTTT. As protein: CASILSAGTGNTGELFF.

Notes on this clonotype: It is likely a read error, because the conserved phenylalanine at the end of the CDR3 is missing. J is TRBJ1-4 and V is TRBV11-2; 8 positions match TRBD1. The germline CDR1 and CDR2 sequences are SGHAT and FQNNGV. There are 15 residues in the CDR3. CDR3 coding DNA: TGTGCCAGTAGCTTAGGGCGGACAGGGAGCGAAAAACTGTTTCTT. Encoded protein: CASSLGRTGSEKLFL.

Of note for this clonotype: This may arise from a read error, as a much more abundant clone is one base away. This sequence joins TRBV20-1 and TRBJ1-2, with D possibly TRBD1 on 5 matching bases. From germline, CDR1 is DFQATT and CDR2 SNEGSKA (reference sequence). The CDR3 extends over 13 amino acids. The germline V and J ends were trimmed by 4 bases and 6 bases, with 15 bases remaining between them. CDR3 nucleotide sequence: TGCAGTGCTACCCCCATGGGGACGCATGGCTACACCTTC. Translated: CSATPMGTHGYTF.

Concerning this clonotype: This clone may be a read error of a much larger clone one base away. The chain has TRBV6-6 and TRBJ1-6; D possibly corresponds to TRBD1 (5 bases). V was shortened by 0 bases and J by 0 bases, with 15 bases between the two germline ends. This CDR3 has 19 residues. Germline V lookup: CDR1 MNHNY, CDR2 SVGAGI (reference sequence). The CDR3 here is CASSYSGGRAYSYNSPLHF. As DNA, the CDR3 is TGTGCCAGCAGTTACTCAGGCGGCAGGGCGTACTCCTATAATTCACCCCTCCACTTT.

As regards this clonotype: Being one base from a much bigger clone, this may be a read error. The chain has TRBV12-3 or TRBV12-4 and TRBJ1-2; 7 bases agree with TRBD1. V shed 6 bases, J shed 2 bases, and the junction held 9 bases outside the gene matches. CDR3 length: 15 amino acids. CDR3 sequence reads: CASSLTTGLNYGYTF. The CDR3 DNA sequence: TGTGCCAGCAGCCTAACGACAGGGCTAAACTATGGCTACACCTTC.

A word on this clonotype: A much larger clone lies a single base off, so this may be a read error. The CDR3 is CASSLREQSQETQYF. The CDR3, as DNA: TGTGCCAGCAGCCTCAGGGAGCAGTCTCAAGAGACCCAGTACTTC. This chain joins TRBV7-8 and TRBJ2-5, with D perhaps assigned TRBD1 or TRBD2 (5 bases each). Germline CDR1 and CDR2: SGHVS and FQNEAQ. The length of the CDR3 is 15 residues. Between the trimmed V and J ends, which lost 5 bases and 2 bases, there was a span of 15 bases.

In regard to this clonotype: Because it lacks the conserved phenylalanine or tryptophan at the end, this CDR3 is likely a read error. The rearrangement links TRBV5-6 to TRBJ2-1; 9 bases agree with TRBD1. The germline V gene has CDR1 SGHDT and CDR2 YYEEEE. This CDR3 comprises 16 residues. The V and J ends lost 4 bases and 7 bases, in that order; junction bases with no gene match: 12. CDR3 nucleotides: TGTGCCAGCAGCGCCGACAGGGGGGAAATCAAGAATGAGCAGTTCTTG. Translated, it gives CASSADRGEIKNEQFL.